One and the same sample provided the 6 T cell receptor beta chains below, sequenced in a study of T cell repertoires in cytomegalovirus infection. TCRdb reanalysed the reads using MiXCR and keeps one entry per CDR3 protein. The sample includes around 740,000 distinct CDR3 sequences, 35% seen only once; the top ten take around 2.6%. Sequencing used PBMCs. The receptors stem from a human donor in good health (CMV status not recorded). Some clones in this sample may be carry-over from other donors' samples.

This clonotype was detected only a few times. The chain recombines TRBV7-3 with TRBJ2-5; possible D gene TRBD1, 5 bases. V was clipped by 5 bases and J by 5 bases, with 15 bases between them. CDR1 is SGHTA and CDR2 is FQGTGA in the germline V gene. The CDR3 extends over 14 amino acids. The CDR3 DNA reads TGTGCCAGCAGCCCGTCGCAGGGATACGAGACCCAGTACTTC. This translates into CASSPSQGYETQYF.

This clonotype was picked up a small number of times. The chain employs TRBV4-1 and TRBJ1-5; no clear D gene. The CDR3 has 14 residues. Per the germline V gene, CDR1 is MGHRA and CDR2 is YSYEKL. The V end was cut by 4 bases, the J end by 2 bases, with 9 bases between. CDR3 DNA: TGCGCCAGCAGCCGGGAACGAGGCAATCAGCCCCAGCATTTT. It is translated as CASSRERGNQPQHF.

The V gene is TRBV20-1, the J gene TRBJ1-1, with D unclear. This CDR3 contains 12 residues. Germline loops: CDR1 DFQATT, CDR2 SNEGSKA (reference sequence). Between the trimmed V and J ends, which lost 7 bases and 1 base, there was a span of 10 bases. CDR3 loop: CSGWWENTEAFF. CDR3 DNA: TGCAGTGGTTGGTGGGAGAACACTGAAGCTTTCTTT.

The chain employs TRBV19 and TRBJ2-2; 10 nucleotides agree with TRBD1. Germline V CDR1 and CDR2: LNHDA, SQIVND (reference sequence). The CDR3 totals 15 residues. With 7 bases clipped from V and 6 bases from J, the junction kept 8 bases outside the gene matches. The CDR3 loop is CASTAGTGASGELFF. In DNA, the CDR3 is TGTGCCAGTACAGCGGGGACAGGGGCATCCGGGGAGCTGTTTTTT.

This clonotype was counted a few times. This chain uses TRBV6-6 with TRBJ2-5, with D possibly matching TRBD2 (5 bases). Trimming cost V 5 bases and J 5 bases, with 18 bases left between them. CDR1 and CDR2 from the germline V gene are MNHNY and SVGAGI (reference sequence). This CDR3 has 15 amino acids. The DNA of the CDR3 is TGTGCCAGCAGTCTGAACGAGGGAGTGATGGAGACCCAGTACTTC. Its protein product is CASSLNEGVMETQYF.

The chain joins TRBV18 to TRBJ2-1, with a tentative D call TRBD2 (6 bases). The V gene's germline CDR1 is KGHSH and CDR2 LQKENI. V was shortened by 5 bases and J by 9 bases, with 26 bases between the two germline ends. The CDR3 is 17 amino acids. The CDR3 protein is CASSSLRSRLEFSEQFF. CDR3 bases: TGTGCCAGCTCATCCCTCCGTTCGAGACTAGAATTTAGTGAGCAGTTCTTC.